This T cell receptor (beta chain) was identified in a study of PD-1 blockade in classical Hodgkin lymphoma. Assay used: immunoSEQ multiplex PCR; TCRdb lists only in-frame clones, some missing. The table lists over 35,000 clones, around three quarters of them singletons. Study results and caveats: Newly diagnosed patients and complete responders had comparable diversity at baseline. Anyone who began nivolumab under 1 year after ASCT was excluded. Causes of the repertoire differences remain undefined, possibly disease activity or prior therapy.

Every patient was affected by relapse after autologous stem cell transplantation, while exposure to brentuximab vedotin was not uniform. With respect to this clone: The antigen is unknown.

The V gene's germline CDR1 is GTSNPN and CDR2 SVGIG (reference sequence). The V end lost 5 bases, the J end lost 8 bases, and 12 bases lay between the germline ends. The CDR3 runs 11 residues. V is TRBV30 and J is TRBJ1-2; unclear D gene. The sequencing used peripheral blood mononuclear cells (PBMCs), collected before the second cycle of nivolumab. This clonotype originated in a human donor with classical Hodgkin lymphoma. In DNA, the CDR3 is TGTGCCTGGGGCCGTAGTGCGGGCTACACCTTC. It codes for CAWGRSAGYTF.